This entry is about one TCR beta chain. The data were obtained in a study of blood T cells in healthy people across ages. There were healthy Caucasian individuals from Russia, aged about 6 to 100, serving as donors. Each sample yielded at least 6 million isolated PBMCs. Germline V CDR1 and CDR2: SGHRS, YFSETQ. The CDR3 consists of 14 residues. V lost 2 bases and J 1 base, leaving 10 bases between the germline ends. The second PCR ran about 6 to 12 cycles with a sample-barcoded 5' primer and J-beta primers. Tags on each cDNA molecule came from a template-switch adaptor with 12 random nucleotides. TCRdb itself ran the 5' RACE reads through MiXCR, one entry per CDR3 protein. The table records 700,000 to 900,000 distinct CDR3 sequences, roughly 53% of them present only once.

This chain links TRBV5-1 with TRBJ2-7; D might be TRBD1 (6 bases). This TCR came from a man older than 75 in good health. Sequencing was carried out using blood. In nucleotides, the CDR3 is TGCGCCAGCAGCTTACCTACAGGGTCCTACGAGCAGTACTTC. This codes for CASSLPTGSYEQYF. The full variable domain, its missing parts supplied by reference TRBV5-1 and TRBJ2-7, is KAGVTQTPRYLIKTRGQQVTLSCSPISGHRSVSWYQQTPGQGLQFLFEYFSETQRNKGNFPGRFSGRQFSNSRSEMNVSTLELGDSALYLCASSLPTGSYEQYFGPGTRLTVT.